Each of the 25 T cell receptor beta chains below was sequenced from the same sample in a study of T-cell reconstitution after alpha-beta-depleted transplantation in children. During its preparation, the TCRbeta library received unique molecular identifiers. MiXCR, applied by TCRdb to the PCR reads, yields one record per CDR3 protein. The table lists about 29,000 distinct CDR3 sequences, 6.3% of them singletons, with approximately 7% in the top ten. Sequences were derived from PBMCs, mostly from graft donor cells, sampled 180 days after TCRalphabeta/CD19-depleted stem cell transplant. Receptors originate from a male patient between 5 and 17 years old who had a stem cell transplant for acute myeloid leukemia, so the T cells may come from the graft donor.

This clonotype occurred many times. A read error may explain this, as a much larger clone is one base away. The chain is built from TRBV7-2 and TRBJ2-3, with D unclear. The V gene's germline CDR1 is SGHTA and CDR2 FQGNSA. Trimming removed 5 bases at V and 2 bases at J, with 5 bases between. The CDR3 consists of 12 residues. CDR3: CASSLITDTQYF. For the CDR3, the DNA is TGTGCCAGCAGCCTTATCACAGATACGCAGTATTTT. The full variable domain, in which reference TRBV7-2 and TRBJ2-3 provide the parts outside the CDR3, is GAGVSQSPSNKVTEKGKDVELRCDPISGHTALYWYRQSLGQGLEFLIYFQGNSAPDKSGLPSDRFSAERTGGSVSTLTIQRTQQEDSAVYLCASSLITDTQYFGPGTRLTVL.

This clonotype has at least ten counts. In DNA form, the CDR3 reads TGCAGTGCTCCCAGGACTACCACAGATACGCAGTATTTT. The encoded protein is CSAPRTTTDTQYF. The chain links TRBV20-1 to TRBJ2-3; a possible D gene is TRBD2 (6 bases). The CDR3 loop spans 13 amino acids. Germline values: CDR1 DFQATT, CDR2 SNEGSKA (reference sequence). The V gene lost 5 bases and the J gene lost 2 bases, with 11 bases spanning the gap.

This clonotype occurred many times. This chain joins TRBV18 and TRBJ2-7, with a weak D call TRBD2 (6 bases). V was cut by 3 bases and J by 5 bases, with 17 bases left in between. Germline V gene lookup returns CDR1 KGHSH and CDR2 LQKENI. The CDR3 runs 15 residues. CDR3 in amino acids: CASSPRLDLTDEQYF. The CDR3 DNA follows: TGTGCCAGCTCACCCCGACTAGATCTGACGGACGAGCAGTACTTC.

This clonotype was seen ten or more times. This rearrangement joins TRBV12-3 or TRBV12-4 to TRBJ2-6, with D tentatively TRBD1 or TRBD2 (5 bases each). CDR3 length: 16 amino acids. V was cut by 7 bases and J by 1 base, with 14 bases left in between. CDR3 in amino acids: CASTLLRGSGANVLTF. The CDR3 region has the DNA TGTGCCAGCACCCTTCTGAGGGGATCTGGGGCCAACGTCCTGACTTTC.

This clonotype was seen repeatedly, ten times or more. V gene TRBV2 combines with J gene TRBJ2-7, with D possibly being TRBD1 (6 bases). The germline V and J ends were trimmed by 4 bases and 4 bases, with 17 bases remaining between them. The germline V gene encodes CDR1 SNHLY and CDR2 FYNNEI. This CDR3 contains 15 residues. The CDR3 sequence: CASSGTQGRGYEQYF. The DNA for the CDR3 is TGTGCCAGCAGTGGCACTCAGGGAAGGGGGTACGAGCAGTACTTC.

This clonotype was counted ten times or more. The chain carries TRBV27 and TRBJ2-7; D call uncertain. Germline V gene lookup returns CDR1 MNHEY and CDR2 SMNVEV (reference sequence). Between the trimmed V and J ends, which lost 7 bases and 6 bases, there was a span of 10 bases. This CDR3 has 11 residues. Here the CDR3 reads CASITSVEQYF. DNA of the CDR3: TGTGCCAGCATTACTTCGGTCGAGCAGTACTTC.

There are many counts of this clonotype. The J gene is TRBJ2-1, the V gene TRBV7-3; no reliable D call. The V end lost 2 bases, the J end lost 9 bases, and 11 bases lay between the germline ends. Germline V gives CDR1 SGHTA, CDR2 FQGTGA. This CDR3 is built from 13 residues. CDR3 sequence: CASSLGSRREQFF. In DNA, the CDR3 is TGTGCCAGCAGCTTAGGTTCCCGGCGTGAGCAGTTCTTC.

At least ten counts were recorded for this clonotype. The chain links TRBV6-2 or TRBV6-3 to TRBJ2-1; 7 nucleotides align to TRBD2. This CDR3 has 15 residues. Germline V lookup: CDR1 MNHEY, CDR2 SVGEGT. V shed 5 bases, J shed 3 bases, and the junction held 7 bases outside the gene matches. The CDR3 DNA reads TGTGCCAGCAGTCCCCCGGGGGGAAGCTACAATGAGCAGTTCTTC. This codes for CASSPPGGSYNEQFF.

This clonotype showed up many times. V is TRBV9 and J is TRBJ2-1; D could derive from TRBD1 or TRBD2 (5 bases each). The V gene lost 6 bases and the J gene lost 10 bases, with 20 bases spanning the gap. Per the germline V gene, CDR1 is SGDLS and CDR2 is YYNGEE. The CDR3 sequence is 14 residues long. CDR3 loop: CASTRRPLGEEQFF. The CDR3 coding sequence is TGTGCCAGCACCAGGCGGCCCCTAGGGGAGGAGCAGTTCTTC.

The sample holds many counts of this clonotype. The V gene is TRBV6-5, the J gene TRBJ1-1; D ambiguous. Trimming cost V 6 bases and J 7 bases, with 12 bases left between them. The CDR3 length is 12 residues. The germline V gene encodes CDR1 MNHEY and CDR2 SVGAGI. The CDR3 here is CASSHREGEAFF. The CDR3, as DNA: TGTGCCAGCAGCCACCGAGAGGGTGAAGCTTTCTTT.

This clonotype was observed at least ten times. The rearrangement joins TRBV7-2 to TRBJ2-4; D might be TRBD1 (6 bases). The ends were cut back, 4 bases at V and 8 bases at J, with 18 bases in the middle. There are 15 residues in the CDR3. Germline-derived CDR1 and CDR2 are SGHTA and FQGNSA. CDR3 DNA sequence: TGTGCCAGCAGCTCAGGCAGCCAGGGGTATGACATTCAGTACTTC. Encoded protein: CASSSGSQGYDIQYF.

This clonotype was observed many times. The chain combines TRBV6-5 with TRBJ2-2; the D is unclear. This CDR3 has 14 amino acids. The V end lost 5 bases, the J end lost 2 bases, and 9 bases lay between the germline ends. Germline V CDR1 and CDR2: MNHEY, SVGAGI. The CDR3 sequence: CASSTLVNTGELFF. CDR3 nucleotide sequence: TGTGCCAGCAGTACCCTAGTTAACACCGGGGAGCTGTTTTTT.

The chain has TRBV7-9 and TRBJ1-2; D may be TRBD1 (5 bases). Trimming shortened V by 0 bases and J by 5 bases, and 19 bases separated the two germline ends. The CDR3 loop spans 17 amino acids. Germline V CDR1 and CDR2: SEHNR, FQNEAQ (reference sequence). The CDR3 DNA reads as TGTGCCAGCAGCTTAGCCCAGGGCCAATACTACCTGTATGGCTACACCTTC. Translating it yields CASSLAQGQYYLYGYTF. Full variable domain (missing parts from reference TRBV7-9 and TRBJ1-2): DTGVSQNPRHKITKRGQNVTFRCDPISEHNRLYWYRQTLGQGPEFLTYFQNEAQLEKSRLLSDRFSAERPKGSFSTLEIQRTEQGDSAMYLCASSLAQGQYYLYGYTFGSGTRLTVV.

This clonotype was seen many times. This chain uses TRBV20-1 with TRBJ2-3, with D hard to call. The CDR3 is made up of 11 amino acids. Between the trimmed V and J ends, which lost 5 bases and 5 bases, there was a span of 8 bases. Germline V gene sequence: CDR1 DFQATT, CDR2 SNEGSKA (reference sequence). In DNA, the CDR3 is TGCAGTGCTTTGGGTAGAGATACGCAGTATTTT. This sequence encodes CSALGRDTQYF.

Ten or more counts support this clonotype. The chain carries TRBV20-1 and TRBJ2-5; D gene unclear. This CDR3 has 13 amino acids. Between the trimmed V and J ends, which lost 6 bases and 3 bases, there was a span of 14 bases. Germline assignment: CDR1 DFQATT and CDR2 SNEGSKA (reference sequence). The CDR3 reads CSAPFAFKETQYF. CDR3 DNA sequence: TGCAGTGCCCCCTTCGCCTTTAAAGAGACCCAGTACTTC.

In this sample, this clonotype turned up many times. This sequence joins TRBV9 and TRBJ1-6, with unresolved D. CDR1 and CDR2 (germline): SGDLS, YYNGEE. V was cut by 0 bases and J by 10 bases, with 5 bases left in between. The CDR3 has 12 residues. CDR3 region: CASSVVGSPLHF. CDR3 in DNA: TGTGCCAGCAGCGTAGTTGGATCACCCCTCCACTTT.

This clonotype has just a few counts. In DNA form, the CDR3 reads TGTGCCAGAAGCTTGATGGCTAGCGGGAGTCAGGTCTACGAGCAGTACTTC. This codes for CARSLMASGSQVYEQYF. The gene calls are TRBV5-3 and TRBJ2-7, with 10 nucleotides matching TRBD2. TRBV5-3 is an open reading frame whose function is uncertain. Trimming at V came to 1 base and at J to 3 bases, leaving 10 bases not matched to a gene. The CDR3 has 17 amino acids.

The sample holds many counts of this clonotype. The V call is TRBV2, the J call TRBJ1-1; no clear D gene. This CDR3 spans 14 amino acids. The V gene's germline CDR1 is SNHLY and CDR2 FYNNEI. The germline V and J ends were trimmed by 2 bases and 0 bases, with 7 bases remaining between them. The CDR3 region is CASSENTLNTEAFF. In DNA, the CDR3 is TGTGCCAGCAGTGAAAACACTCTGAACACTGAAGCTTTCTTT.

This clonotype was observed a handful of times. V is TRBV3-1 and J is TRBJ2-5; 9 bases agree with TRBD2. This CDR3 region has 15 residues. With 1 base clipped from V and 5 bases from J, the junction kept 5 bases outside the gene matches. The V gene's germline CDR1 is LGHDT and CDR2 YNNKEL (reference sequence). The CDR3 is CASSQVGSGSETQYF. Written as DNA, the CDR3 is TGTGCCAGCAGCCAAGTTGGTAGCGGGAGCGAGACCCAGTACTTC.

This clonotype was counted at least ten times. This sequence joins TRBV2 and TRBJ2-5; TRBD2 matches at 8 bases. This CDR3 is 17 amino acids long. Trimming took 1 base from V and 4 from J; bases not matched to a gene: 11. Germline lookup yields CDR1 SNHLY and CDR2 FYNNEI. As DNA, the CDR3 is TGTGCCAGCAGTGAAGGGGCGACGGGAGGGCCGTTAGAGACCCAGTACTTC. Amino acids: CASSEGATGGPLETQYF.

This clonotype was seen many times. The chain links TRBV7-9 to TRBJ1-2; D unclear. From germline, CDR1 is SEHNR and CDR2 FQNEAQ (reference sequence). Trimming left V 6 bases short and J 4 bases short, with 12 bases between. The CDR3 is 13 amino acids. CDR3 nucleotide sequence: TGTGCCAGCAGGTGTAGCACGTTCTATGGCTACACCTTC. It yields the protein CASRCSTFYGYTF.

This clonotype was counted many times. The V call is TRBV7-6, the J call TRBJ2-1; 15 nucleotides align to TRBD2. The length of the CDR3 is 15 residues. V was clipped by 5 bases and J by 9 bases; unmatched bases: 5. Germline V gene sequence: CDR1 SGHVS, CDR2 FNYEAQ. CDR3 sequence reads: CASSPRTSGGGEQFF. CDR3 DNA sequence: TGTGCCAGCAGCCCTAGGACTAGCGGGGGGGGTGAGCAGTTCTTC.

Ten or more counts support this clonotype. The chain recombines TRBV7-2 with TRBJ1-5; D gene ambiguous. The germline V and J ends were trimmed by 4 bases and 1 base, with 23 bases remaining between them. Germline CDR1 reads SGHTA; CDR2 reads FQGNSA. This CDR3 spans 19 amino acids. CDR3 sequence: CASSSSIVGGHRSNQPQHF. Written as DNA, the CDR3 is TGTGCCAGCAGCTCCTCCATCGTAGGTGGGCATAGGAGCAATCAGCCCCAGCATTTT.

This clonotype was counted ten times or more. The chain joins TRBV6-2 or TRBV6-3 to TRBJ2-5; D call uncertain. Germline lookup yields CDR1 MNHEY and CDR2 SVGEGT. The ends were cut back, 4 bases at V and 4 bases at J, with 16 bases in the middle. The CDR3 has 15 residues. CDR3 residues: CASSSKYWPRETQYF. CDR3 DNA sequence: TGTGCCAGCAGTTCCAAGTACTGGCCCCGAGAGACCCAGTACTTC.

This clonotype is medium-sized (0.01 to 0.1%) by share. CDR3 amino acids: CASSSRTGSTDTQYF. CDR3 bases: TGCGCCAGCAGCTCGCGGACAGGGAGCACAGATACGCAGTATTTT. This rearrangement joins TRBV5-1 to TRBJ2-3; the match to TRBD1 covers 8 bases. This CDR3 comprises 15 residues. V lost 3 bases to trimming and J lost 0 bases; unmatched junction nucleotides: 3. From germline, CDR1 is SGHRS and CDR2 YFSETQ.